This TCR beta chain originates from a study of T cells in Graves' hyperthyroidism and ophthalmopathy. In its sample, this clonotype was seen many times. Germline V gives CDR1 LGHDT, CDR2 YNNKEL (reference sequence). This CDR3 spans 11 amino acids. The V gene lost 0 bases and the J gene lost 6 bases, with 3 bases spanning the gap. Exclusion followed for patients with uncontrolled infection, other autoimmune disease, pregnancy or lactation. RNA transcripts served as the template for amplifying TCR beta CDR3 regions. The TCR CDR3 was amplified in a first-round RT-PCR using the HTBI primer set. TCRdb recomputed calls from the multiplex PCR reads with MiXCR, one row per CDR3 protein. The sample lists over 500,000 distinct CDR3 sequences, approximately 17% occurring once.

The chain recombines TRBV3-1 with TRBJ2-7; D is unclear. The sequenced sample was blood. This sequence was found in a woman between 18 and 29 years old with Graves' ophthalmopathy. In DNA, the CDR3 is TGTGCCAGCAGCCAAGATGGCGAGCAGTACTTC. Translated: CASSQDGEQYF.